A single T cell receptor beta chain is shown here with its context. What it recognizes is unknown. Full-length variable regions came from constant-region reverse primers plus semi-nested Nested Universal Primer A PCR. TCRdb analysed the 5' RACE reads with MiXCR anew, one entry per CDR3 protein. Among approximately 50,000 distinct CDR3 sequences listed, around 20% were seen once. The sorted Tregs were CD4+CD25+CD127-/low cells. Overall study findings and caveats: Tumor Tregs overlapped most with tumor, then blood, naive CD4+ cells.

The germline gives CDR1 MDHEN, CDR2 SYDVKM. V lost 3 bases and J 7 bases, leaving 16 bases between the germline ends. The CDR3 runs to 16 residues. Sequencing was done on a sample of tumor-infiltrating Tregs sorted from the breast tumor. The origin of this receptor is a female donor with breast cancer. The V and J genes are TRBV28 and TRBJ1-6; D not certain. The CDR3 nucleotides are TGTGCCAGCAGTTTGGCAGCCTCCTTTGGAAATTCACCCCTCCACTTT. This translates into CASSLAASFGNSPLHF.